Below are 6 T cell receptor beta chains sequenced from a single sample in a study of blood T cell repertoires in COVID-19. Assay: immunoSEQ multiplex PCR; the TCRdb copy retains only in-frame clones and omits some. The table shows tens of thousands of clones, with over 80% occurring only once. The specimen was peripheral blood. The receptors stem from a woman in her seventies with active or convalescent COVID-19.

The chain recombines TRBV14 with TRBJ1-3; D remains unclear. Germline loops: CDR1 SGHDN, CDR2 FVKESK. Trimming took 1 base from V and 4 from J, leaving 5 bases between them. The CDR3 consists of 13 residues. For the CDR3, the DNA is TGTGCCAGCAGCCAAGGTTCGGGAAACACCATATATTTT. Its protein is CASSQGSGNTIYF.

The CDR3 region is CASSPEPYTEAFF. The DNA of the CDR3 is TGTGCCAGCTCACCTGAGCCCTACACTGAAGCTTTCTTT. The V call is TRBV18, the J call TRBJ1-1, with D hard to call. CDR3 length: 13 amino acids. V lost 3 bases, J lost 3 bases, and 8 bases lay in between. CDR1 is KGHSH and CDR2 is LQKENI in the germline V gene.

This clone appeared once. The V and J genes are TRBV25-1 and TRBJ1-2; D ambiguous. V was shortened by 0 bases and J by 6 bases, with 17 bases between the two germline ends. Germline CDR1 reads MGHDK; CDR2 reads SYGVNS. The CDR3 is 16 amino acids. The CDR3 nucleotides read TGTGCCAGCAGTGAATACGGGGTGGGCAGGTGGAATGGCTACACCTTC. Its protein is CASSEYGVGRWNGYTF.

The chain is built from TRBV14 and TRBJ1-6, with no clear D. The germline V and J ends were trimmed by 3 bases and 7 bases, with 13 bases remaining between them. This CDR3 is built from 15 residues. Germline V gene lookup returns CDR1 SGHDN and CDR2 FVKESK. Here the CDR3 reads CASSHGVRGNSPLHF. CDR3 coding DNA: TGTGCCAGCAGCCATGGTGTCCGTGGCAATTCACCCCTCCACTTT.

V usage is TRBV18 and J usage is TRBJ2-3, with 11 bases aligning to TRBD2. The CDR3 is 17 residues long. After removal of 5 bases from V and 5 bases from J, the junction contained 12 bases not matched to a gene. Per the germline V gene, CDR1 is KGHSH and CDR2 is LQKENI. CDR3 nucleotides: TGTGCCAGCTCATGGATCCTAGCGGGGGGCAGGAAAGATACGCAGTATTTT. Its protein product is CASSWILAGGRKDTQYF.

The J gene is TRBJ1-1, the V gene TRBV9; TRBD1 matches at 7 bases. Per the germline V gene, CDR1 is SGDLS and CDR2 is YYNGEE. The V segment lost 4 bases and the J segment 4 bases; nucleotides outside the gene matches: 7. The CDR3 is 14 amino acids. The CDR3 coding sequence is TGTGCCAGCAGCCCGCTGGGACAGCGCACTGAAGCTTTCTTT. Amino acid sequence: CASSPLGQRTEAFF. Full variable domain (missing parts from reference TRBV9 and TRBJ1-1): DSGVTQTPKHLITATGQRVTLRCSPRSGDLSVYWYQQSLDQGLQFLIQYYNGEERAKGNILERFSAQQFPDLHSELNLSSLELGDSALYFCASSPLGQRTEAFFGQGTRLTVV.